A selection of T cell receptor beta chains follows, all from one sample in a study of memory CD4+ T cells and cytomegalovirus serostatus. Measured with immunoSEQ multiplex PCR; TCRdb has only the in-frame clones, and not every one. Of 40,000 to 45,000 clones listed, 76% are singletons. The sequenced sample was memory CD4+ T cells from blood. The receptors were sampled from an adult in good health and CMV-seronegative. Both conserved end residues are trimmed from each CDR3. Each record gives: D gene, clone size, V gene, J gene, CDR3 protein. A D gene is named only where the DNA matches it firmly. The listing skips clone size in some rows; elsewhere it reads once, few, many or a size class.

D gene: .
clone size: few
V gene: TRBV7-6
J gene: TRBJ1-2
CDR3 protein: ASSFGRDYGYT

D gene: .
clone size: .
V gene: TRBV15
J gene: TRBJ1-2
CDR3 protein: ATSIGGGYGYT

D gene: TRBD2
clone size: .
V gene: TRBV10-1
J gene: TRBJ2-7
CDR3 protein: ASSEFLLAGGGSYEQY

D gene: .
clone size: .
V gene: TRBV9
J gene: TRBJ1-2
CDR3 protein: ASSADRYASYT

D gene: TRBD1
clone size: .
V gene: TRBV2
J gene: TRBJ1-5
CDR3 protein: ASSGQGASYQPQH

D gene: .
clone size: .
V gene: TRBV18
J gene: TRBJ2-7
CDR3 protein: ASSPFDSGYEQY

D gene: .
clone size: .
V gene: TRBV27
J gene: TRBJ1-2
CDR3 protein: ASSLSRTRNGYT

D gene: .
clone size: .
V gene: TRBV28
J gene: TRBJ1-4
CDR3 protein: ASSQGSTNEKLF

D gene: TRBD2
clone size: .
V gene: TRBV11-3
J gene: TRBJ2-1
CDR3 protein: ASSLGFGGSSYNEQF

D gene: TRBD1
clone size: .
V gene: TRBV7-9
J gene: TRBJ2-1
CDR3 protein: ASSSRGPSGEQF

D gene: .
clone size: .
V gene: TRBV29-1
J gene: TRBJ2-3
CDR3 protein: SVADGTDTQY

D gene: .
clone size: .
V gene: TRBV10-3
J gene: TRBJ2-1
CDR3 protein: AISQTEGRDNEQF

D gene: .
clone size: .
V gene: TRBV6-1
J gene: TRBJ2-3
CDR3 protein: ASRVSVADTQY

D gene: .
clone size: .
V gene: TRBV14
J gene: TRBJ1-6
CDR3 protein: ASSQASYDSPLH

D gene: .
clone size: .
V gene: TRBV15
J gene: TRBJ2-7
CDR3 protein: ATSRDTGYEQY

D gene: .
clone size: once
V gene: TRBV19
J gene: TRBJ2-5
CDR3 protein: ASSEGHRRAQY

D gene: .
clone size: .
V gene: TRBV5-5
J gene: TRBJ1-4
CDR3 protein: ASRRTLSEKLF

D gene: .
clone size: few
V gene: TRBV28
J gene: TRBJ1-6
CDR3 protein: ASSPQGNNSPLH

D gene: .
clone size: .
V gene: TRBV18
J gene: TRBJ2-7
CDR3 protein: ASSPGVEQY

D gene: .
clone size: .
V gene: TRBV19
J gene: TRBJ1-5
CDR3 protein: ASSIEDNNQPQH

D gene: .
clone size: .
V gene: TRBV10-3
J gene: TRBJ2-1
CDR3 protein: AISGDRASYNEQF

D gene: TRBD2
clone size: .
V gene: TRBV19
J gene: TRBJ2-3
CDR3 protein: ASSIGIGLGADTQY

D gene: .
clone size: few
V gene: TRBV7-3
J gene: TRBJ2-3
CDR3 protein: ASSLTGPDTQY

D gene: .
clone size: .
V gene: TRBV27
J gene: TRBJ1-5
CDR3 protein: ASKGVGGLNQPQH

D gene: .
clone size: .
V gene: TRBV6-1
J gene: TRBJ2-6
CDR3 protein: ASSVRTVTSGANVLT

D gene: .
clone size: .
V gene: TRBV30
J gene: TRBJ1-6
CDR3 protein: AWSPTVGSRRNSPLH

D gene: .
clone size: .
V gene: TRBV4-1
J gene: TRBJ2-5
CDR3 protein: ASSQVDPKLKTQY

D gene: .
clone size: few
V gene: TRBV7-3
J gene: TRBJ1-1
CDR3 protein: ASSSGWNTEAF

D gene: .
clone size: .
V gene: TRBV7-9
J gene: TRBJ2-1
CDR3 protein: ASSLAGSYNEQF

D gene: TRBD1
clone size: .
V gene: TRBV5-6
J gene: TRBJ2-5
CDR3 protein: ASSLGQGALKTQY

D gene: .
clone size: few
V gene: TRBV5-4
J gene: TRBJ1-1
CDR3 protein: ASSTGGGANTEAF

D gene: .
clone size: .
V gene: TRBV2
J gene: TRBJ1-2
CDR3 protein: ASSSGTDYGYT

D gene: .
clone size: .
V gene: TRBV28
J gene: TRBJ2-3
CDR3 protein: ASRRTDSYTQY

D gene: TRBD1
clone size: .
V gene: TRBV5-1
J gene: TRBJ2-3
CDR3 protein: ASSFQGQGSDTQY

D gene: TRBD1
clone size: .
V gene: TRBV19
J gene: TRBJ2-7
CDR3 protein: ASSMAGTGGEQY

D gene: .
clone size: once
V gene: TRBV18
J gene: TRBJ2-5
CDR3 protein: ASSPPWAGGRQETQY

D gene: .
clone size: .
V gene: TRBV7-8
J gene: TRBJ1-1
CDR3 protein: ASSPDNPNTEAF

D gene: TRBD1
clone size: .
V gene: TRBV7-2
J gene: TRBJ1-2
CDR3 protein: ASSSGQGGGYT

D gene: TRBD2
clone size: .
V gene: TRBV10-3
J gene: TRBJ2-7
CDR3 protein: AISTGTSGGMSYEQY

D gene: TRBD2
clone size: .
V gene: TRBV7-3
J gene: TRBJ2-1
CDR3 protein: ASSPGGTSGAHNEQF

D gene: TRBD1
clone size: .
V gene: TRBV2
J gene: TRBJ1-5
CDR3 protein: ASRTGGSRGNQPQH

D gene: .
clone size: .
V gene: TRBV9
J gene: TRBJ2-2
CDR3 protein: ASSLRDNGELF

D gene: .
clone size: .
V gene: TRBV11-2
J gene: TRBJ2-7
CDR3 protein: ASSWPGPQGAYEQY

D gene: .
clone size: .
V gene: TRBV6-5
J gene: TRBJ2-7
CDR3 protein: ASSYMGTLKYEQY

D gene: TRBD2
clone size: .
V gene: TRBV7-2
J gene: TRBJ2-1
CDR3 protein: ASSPWPGGAYNEQF

D gene: TRBD2
clone size: .
V gene: TRBV30
J gene: TRBJ2-5
CDR3 protein: AWRARTGTSGGAYQETQY

D gene: .
clone size: .
V gene: TRBV30
J gene: TRBJ2-7
CDR3 protein: AWRMGPGVQY

D gene: TRBD1
clone size: .
V gene: TRBV4-2
J gene: TRBJ2-7
CDR3 protein: ASSPDRGAYEQY

D gene: .
clone size: few
V gene: TRBV5-8
J gene: TRBJ1-2
CDR3 protein: ASSLGPRDGYT

D gene: TRBD1
clone size: .
V gene: TRBV6-1
J gene: TRBJ2-7
CDR3 protein: ASSWDRAYEQY

D gene: TRBD2
clone size: .
V gene: TRBV19
J gene: TRBJ2-1
CDR3 protein: ASSKNLAGSYNEQF

D gene: .
clone size: .
V gene: TRBV7-7
J gene: TRBJ2-1
CDR3 protein: ASSFRVRDEQF